Reported below is one T cell receptor (beta chain). Its specificity is unknown. These data originate in a study of shared clonotypes between healthy human individuals. Study details: Three plates were used per donor for CD4 naive, three for CD4 memory, two for CD8 naive and one for CD8 memory. Study-level results: Clonotypes which were not shared had lower generation probabilities than clonotypes that all four donors shared.

Per sorted-subset replicate PCR, input was around 200 ng DNA, representing tens of thousands of T cell genomes. TCRdb keeps only in-frame clones here, not all; method: immunoSEQ multiplex PCR. The table includes around 600,000 clones, approximately 95% detected once. In the naive CD8 group, cells lacked CD45RO and were positively selected for CCR7, so terminally differentiated effector memory CD45RA+ cells were left out. CDR1 is MNHEY, CDR2 SMNVEV, per germline (reference sequence). The V gene lost 0 bases and the J gene lost 1 base, with 12 bases spanning the gap. The CDR3 spans 17 residues. Sample: naive CD8+ T cells sorted from blood. The gene calls are TRBV27 and TRBJ2-2, with TRBD2 as a possible D gene (6 bases). This clonotype originated in a woman aged 25-40 years in good health. The CDR3 nucleotides read TGTGCCAGCAGTTTATCGGTGGGGGACTTGAACACCGGGGAGCTGTTTTTT. It encodes CASSLSVGDLNTGELFF.